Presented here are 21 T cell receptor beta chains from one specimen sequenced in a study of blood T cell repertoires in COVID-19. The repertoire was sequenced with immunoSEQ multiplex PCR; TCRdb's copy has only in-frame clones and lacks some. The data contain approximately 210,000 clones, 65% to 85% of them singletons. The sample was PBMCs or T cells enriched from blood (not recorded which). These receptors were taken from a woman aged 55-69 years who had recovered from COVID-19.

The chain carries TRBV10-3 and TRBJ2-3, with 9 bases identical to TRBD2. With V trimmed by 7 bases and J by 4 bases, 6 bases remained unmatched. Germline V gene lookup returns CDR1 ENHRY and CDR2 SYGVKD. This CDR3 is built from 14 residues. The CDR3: CAIMGGGDSDTQYF. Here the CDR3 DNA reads TGTGCCATCATGGGCGGGGGGGATTCAGATACGCAGTATTTT.

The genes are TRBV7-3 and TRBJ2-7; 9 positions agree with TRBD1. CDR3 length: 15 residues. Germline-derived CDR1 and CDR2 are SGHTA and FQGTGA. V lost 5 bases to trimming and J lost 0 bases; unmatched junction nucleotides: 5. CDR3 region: CASSPTGGSSYEQYF. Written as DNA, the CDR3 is TGTGCCAGCAGCCCGACAGGGGGTTCCTCCTACGAGCAGTACTTC.

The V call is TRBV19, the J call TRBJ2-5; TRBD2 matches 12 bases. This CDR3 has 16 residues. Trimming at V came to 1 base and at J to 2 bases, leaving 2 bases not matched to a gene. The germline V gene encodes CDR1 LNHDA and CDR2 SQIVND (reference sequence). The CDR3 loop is CASSIGLAGGQETQYF. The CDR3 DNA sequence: TGTGCCAGTAGTATAGGCCTAGCGGGGGGGCAAGAGACCCAGTACTTC.

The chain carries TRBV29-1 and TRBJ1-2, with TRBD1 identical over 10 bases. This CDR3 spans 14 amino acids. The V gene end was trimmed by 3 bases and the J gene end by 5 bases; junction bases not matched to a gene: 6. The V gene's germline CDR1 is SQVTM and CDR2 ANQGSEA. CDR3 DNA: TGCAGCGTTGAGTACCGGGACAGGGGATATGGCTACACCTTC. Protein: CSVEYRDRGYGYTF.

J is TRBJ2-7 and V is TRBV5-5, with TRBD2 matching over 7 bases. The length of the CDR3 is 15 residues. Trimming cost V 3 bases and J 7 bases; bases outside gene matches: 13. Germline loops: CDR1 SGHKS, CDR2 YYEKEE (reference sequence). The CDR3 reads CASSSLGLVGVEQYF. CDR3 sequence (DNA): TGTGCCAGCAGCTCCCTTGGACTAGTAGGGGTTGAGCAGTACTTC.

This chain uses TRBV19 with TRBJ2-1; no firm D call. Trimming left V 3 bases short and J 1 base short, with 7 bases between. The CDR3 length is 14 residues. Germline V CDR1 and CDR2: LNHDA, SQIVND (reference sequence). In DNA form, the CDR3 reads TGTGCCAGTAGTATCGAGGTATCCTACAATGAGCAGTTCTTC. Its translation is CASSIEVSYNEQFF. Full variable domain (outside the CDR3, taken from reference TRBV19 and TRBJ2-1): DGGITQSPKYLFRKEGQNVTLSCEQNLNHDAMYWYRQDPGQGLRLIYYSQIVNDFQKGDIAEGYSVSREKKESFPLTVTSAQKNPTAFYLCASSIEVSYNEQFFGPGTRLTVL.

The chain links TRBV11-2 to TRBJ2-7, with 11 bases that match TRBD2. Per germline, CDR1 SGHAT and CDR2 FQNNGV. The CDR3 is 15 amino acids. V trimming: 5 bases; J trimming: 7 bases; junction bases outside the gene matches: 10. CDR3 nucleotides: TGTGCCAGCAGCGCCCGACTAGCGGGACTGTATGAGCAGTACTTC. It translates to CASSARLAGLYEQYF.

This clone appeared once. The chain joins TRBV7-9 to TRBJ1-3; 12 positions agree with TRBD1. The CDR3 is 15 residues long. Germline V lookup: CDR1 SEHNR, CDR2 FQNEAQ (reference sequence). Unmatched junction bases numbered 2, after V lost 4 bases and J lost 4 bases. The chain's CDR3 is CASSSGQGAGNTIYF. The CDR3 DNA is TGTGCCAGCAGCTCGGGACAGGGGGCCGGAAACACCATATATTTT.

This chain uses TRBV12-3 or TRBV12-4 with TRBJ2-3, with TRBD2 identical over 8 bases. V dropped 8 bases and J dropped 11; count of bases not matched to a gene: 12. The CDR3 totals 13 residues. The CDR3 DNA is TGTGCCAGCGGTAGCGGGGAGGGCCAAATGCAGTATTTT. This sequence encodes CASGSGEGQMQYF.

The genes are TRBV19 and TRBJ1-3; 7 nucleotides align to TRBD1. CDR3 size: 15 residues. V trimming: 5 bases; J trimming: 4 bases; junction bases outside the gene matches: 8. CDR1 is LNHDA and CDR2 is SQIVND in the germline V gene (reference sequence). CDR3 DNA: TGTGCCAGTAGTGTGGCACAGGGGACCGGAAACACCATATATTTT. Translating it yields CASSVAQGTGNTIYF.

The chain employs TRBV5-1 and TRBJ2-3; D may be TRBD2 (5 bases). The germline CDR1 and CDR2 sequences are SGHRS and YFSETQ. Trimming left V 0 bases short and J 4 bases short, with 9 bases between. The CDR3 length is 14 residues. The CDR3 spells CASSLARVSDTQYF. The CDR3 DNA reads TGCGCCAGCAGCTTGGCGAGGGTTTCAGATACGCAGTATTTT.

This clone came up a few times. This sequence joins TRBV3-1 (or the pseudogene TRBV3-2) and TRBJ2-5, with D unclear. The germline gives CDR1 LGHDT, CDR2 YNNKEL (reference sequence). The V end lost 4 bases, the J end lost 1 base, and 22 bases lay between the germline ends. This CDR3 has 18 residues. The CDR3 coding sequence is TGTGCCAGCAGCCCCCGACCACTTGGCACTACCTTCCAAGAGACCCAGTACTTC. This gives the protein CASSPRPLGTTFQETQYF.

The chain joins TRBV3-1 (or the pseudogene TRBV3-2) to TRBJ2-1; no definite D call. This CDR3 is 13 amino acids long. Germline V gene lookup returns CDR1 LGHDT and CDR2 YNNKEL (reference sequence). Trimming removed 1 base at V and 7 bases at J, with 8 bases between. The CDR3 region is CASSQGGVNEQFF. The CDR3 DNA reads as TGTGCCAGCAGCCAAGGTGGAGTTAATGAGCAGTTCTTC.

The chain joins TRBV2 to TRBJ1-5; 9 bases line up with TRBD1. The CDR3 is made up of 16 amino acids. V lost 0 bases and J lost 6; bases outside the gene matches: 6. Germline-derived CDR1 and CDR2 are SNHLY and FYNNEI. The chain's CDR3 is CASSEAGTGFFQPQHF. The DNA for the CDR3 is TGTGCCAGCAGTGAAGCAGGGACAGGGTTTTTTCAGCCCCAGCATTTT. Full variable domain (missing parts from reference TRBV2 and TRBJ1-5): EPEVTQTPSHQVTQMGQEVILRCVPISNHLYFYWYRQILGQKVEFLVSFYNNEISEKSEIFDDQFSVERPDGSNFTLKIRSTKLEDSAMYFCASSEAGTGFFQPQHFGDGTRLSIL.

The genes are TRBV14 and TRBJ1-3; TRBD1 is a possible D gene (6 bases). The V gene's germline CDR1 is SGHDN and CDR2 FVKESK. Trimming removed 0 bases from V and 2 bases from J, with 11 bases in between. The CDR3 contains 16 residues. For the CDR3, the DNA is TGTGCCAGCAGCCAAGAACAGGGTCCGGCTGGAAACACCATATATTTT. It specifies CASSQEQGPAGNTIYF.

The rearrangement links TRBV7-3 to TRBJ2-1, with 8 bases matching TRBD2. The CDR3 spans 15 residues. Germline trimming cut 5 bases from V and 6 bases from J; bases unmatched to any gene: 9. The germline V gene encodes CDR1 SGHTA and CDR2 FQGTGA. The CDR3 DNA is TGTGCCAGCAGCCGCGTCAATAGCGGGGTCAATGAGCAGTTCTTC. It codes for CASSRVNSGVNEQFF.

CDR3 loop: CSVASTGFGTEAFF. CDR3 DNA: TGCAGCGTCGCTTCGACAGGGTTCGGCACTGAAGCTTTCTTT. This chain uses TRBV29-1 with TRBJ1-1; 7 bases fit TRBD1. The CDR3 consists of 14 residues. The V gene end was trimmed by 6 bases and the J gene end by 4 bases; junction bases not matched to a gene: 11. Germline V lookup: CDR1 SQVTM, CDR2 ANQGSEA.

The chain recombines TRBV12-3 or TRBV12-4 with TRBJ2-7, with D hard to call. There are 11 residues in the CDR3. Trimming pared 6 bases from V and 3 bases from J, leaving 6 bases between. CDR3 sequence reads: CASRSSYEQYF. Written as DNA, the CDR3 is TGTGCCAGCAGATCCAGCTACGAGCAGTACTTC.

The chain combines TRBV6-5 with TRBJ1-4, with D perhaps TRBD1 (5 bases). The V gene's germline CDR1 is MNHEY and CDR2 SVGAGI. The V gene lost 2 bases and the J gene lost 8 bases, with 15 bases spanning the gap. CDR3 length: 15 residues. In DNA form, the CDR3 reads TGTGCCAGCAGTTACCGAGGCGGGACGAAGGAAAAACTGTTTTTT. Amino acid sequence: CASSYRGGTKEKLFF.

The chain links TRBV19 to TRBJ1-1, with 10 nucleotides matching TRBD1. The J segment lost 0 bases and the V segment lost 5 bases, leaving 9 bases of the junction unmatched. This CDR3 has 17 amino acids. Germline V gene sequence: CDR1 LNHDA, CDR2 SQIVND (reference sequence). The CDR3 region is CASSAGTGVLMNTEAFF. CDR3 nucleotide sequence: TGTGCCAGTAGTGCGGGGACAGGGGTTTTAATGAACACTGAAGCTTTCTTT.

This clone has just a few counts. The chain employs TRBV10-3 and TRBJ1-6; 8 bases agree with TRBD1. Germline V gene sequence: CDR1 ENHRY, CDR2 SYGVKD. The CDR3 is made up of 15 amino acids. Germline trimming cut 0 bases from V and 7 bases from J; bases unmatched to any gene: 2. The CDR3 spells CAISESGTGNSPLHF. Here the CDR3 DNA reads TGTGCCATCAGTGAGTCTGGGACAGGCAATTCACCCCTCCACTTT.